The sequence of this T cell receptor beta chain was determined in a study of prognosis after radiotherapy for stage I lung cancer. Template was genomic DNA; TCR beta CDR3 amplified in two multiplex PCR rounds. It was primers specific to each TRBV and TRBJ gene that first-round PCR used. TCRdb used MiXCR to reprocess the multiplex PCR reads, holding one entry per CDR3 protein. The repertoire consists of around 26,000 distinct CDR3 sequences, with about 43% occurring once and the leading ten covering 15%. The sample holds many counts of this clonotype. Its antigen is undetermined. The germline V and J ends were trimmed by 2 bases and 4 bases, with 11 bases remaining between them. Germline loops: CDR1 MNHEY, CDR2 SMNVEV (reference sequence). The CDR3 is 14 amino acids. Study-level results: Patients without metastases reportedly showed TRBV and TRBJ gene usage unlike that of patients with metastases.

The chain is built from TRBV27 and TRBJ2-5; D gene uncertain. This sequence was found in a donor aged 50 or older with non-small cell lung cancer. Source: PBMCs, taken before or after stereotactic body radiation therapy (not recorded which). As DNA, the CDR3 is TGTGCCAGCAGTTTAAGAGTCGGCGGAGAGACCCAGTACTTC. Its translation: CASSLRVGGETQYF.